This TCR beta chain was recovered during a study of blood T cell repertoires in COVID-19. Background on the study: Researchers got acute and convalescent COVID-19 samples from the United States, Italy and Spain. T cells, B-cell-depleted T cells, or PBMCs provided the cDNA or gDNA that served as material.

Per the study methods: Amplification from reference gene primers served as the basis for estimated nucleated cell counts. Using immunoSEQ multiplex PCR, the repertoire was profiled, and TCRdb retains in-frame clones only, with some absent. For V, J and clone size, that table is used; D and trimming come from the DNA. Among about 290,000 clones listed, around four fifths were seen once. Germline-derived CDR1 and CDR2 are SGHRS and YFSETQ. The CDR3 spans 16 residues. Trimming removed 1 base at V and 4 bases at J, with 14 bases between. The sequenced sample was peripheral blood. The receptor comes from a woman in her forties or fifties with active or convalescent COVID-19. The V gene is TRBV5-1, the J gene TRBJ2-2, with D perhaps matching TRBD1 (6 bases). The CDR3 region is CASSLRTRGGTGELFF. CDR3 nucleotide sequence: TGCGCCAGCAGCTTGCGTACTAGAGGGGGCACCGGGGAGCTGTTTTTT.